A selection of T cell receptor beta chains follows, all from one sample in a study of blood T cell repertoires in COVID-19. TCRdb keeps only in-frame clones here, not all; method: immunoSEQ multiplex PCR. Of about 220,000 clones in the sample, about four fifths are singletons; the top ten hold approximately 1.3%. Material: PBMCs or T cells enriched from blood (not recorded which). The receptors derive from a woman aged 35 to 49 with acute COVID-19. The CDR3 runs from the conserved cysteine through the conserved F or W. Each record gives: D gene, clone size, V gene, J gene, CDR3 protein, CDR3 DNA. A D gene is named only where the DNA matches it firmly. Size tells how often a clone was seen (once, few, many) or the class of an expanded clone, and some rows leave it out.

NA,once,TRBV11-2,TRBJ1-1,CASSLLPSGTEAFF,TGTGCCAGCAGCTTACTGCCTTCGGGGACTGAAGCTTTCTTT
TRBD1,NA,TRBV6-1,TRBJ2-2,CASSEKGQGAGELFF,TGTGCCAGCAGTGAAAAGGGACAGGGGGCCGGGGAGCTGTTTTTT
NA,once,TRBV10-2,TRBJ1-1,CASSDSRDRRRRNTEAFF,TGCGCCAGCAGTGATTCCCGAGACAGGCGCCGGAGGAACACTGAAGCTTTCTTT
TRBD1,few,TRBV3-1/TRBV3-2,TRBJ1-5,CASSQDRTGGFRGNQPQHF,TGTGCCAGCAGCCAAGATAGGACAGGGGGATTTAGGGGCAATCAGCCCCAGCATTTT
NA,NA,TRBV6-6,TRBJ2-1,CASSPGYGNYNEQFF,TGTGCCAGCAGTCCCGGGTACGGGAACTACAATGAGCAGTTCTTC
NA,NA,TRBV3-1/TRBV3-2,TRBJ1-1,CASSQVVSVKAFF,TGTGCCAGCAGCCAAGTAGTTTCGGTGAAGGCTTTCTTT
TRBD1,NA,TRBV6-6,TRBJ1-1,CASSSRGTGNEAFF,TGTGCCAGCAGTTCCCGAGGGACAGGCAATGAAGCTTTCTTT
TRBD1,NA,TRBV4-1,TRBJ1-2,CASSPQGADYGYTF,TGCGCCAGCAGCCCCCAGGGGGCTGACTATGGCTACACCTTC
TRBD1,NA,TRBV10-3,TRBJ1-2,CAIGQGALINYGYTF,TGTGCCATAGGACAGGGGGCCCTCATAAACTATGGCTACACCTTC
NA,NA,TRBV27,TRBJ2-3,CASSWGRVRGDTQYF,TGTGCCAGCAGTTGGGGCAGGGTAAGGGGCGATACGCAGTATTTT
TRBD1,NA,TRBV27,TRBJ2-7,CASSLFPGQATEQYF,TGTGCCAGCAGTTTATTTCCGGGACAGGCGACCGAGCAGTACTTC
NA,NA,TRBV5-1,TRBJ2-1,CASSYERYNEQFF,TGCGCCAGCAGTTACGAGAGGTACAATGAGCAGTTCTTC
TRBD2,NA,TRBV4-2,TRBJ2-5,CASSQDQGGGSETQYF,TGTGCCAGCAGCCAAGATCAGGGCGGGGGGTCAGAGACCCAGTACTTC
NA,NA,TRBV5-4,TRBJ1-2,CASSLAGGWYGYTF,TGTGCCAGCAGCTTGGCGGGGGGCTGGTATGGCTACACCTTC
NA,once,TRBV9,TRBJ2-5,CASSVGEGWETQYF,TGTGCCAGCAGCGTAGGCGAGGGCTGGGAGACCCAGTACTTC
NA,once,TRBV19,TRBJ1-1,CASSPQGAGSGAFF,TGTGCCAGTAGTCCCCAAGGGGCAGGCTCAGGGGCTTTCTTT
TRBD1,NA,TRBV4-3,TRBJ1-1,CASSQDGAGGLPEAFF,TGCGCCAGCAGCCAAGATGGGGCAGGGGGCTTACCTGAAGCTTTCTTT
NA,NA,TRBV7-2,TRBJ2-5,CASSFGGLSYQETQYF,TGTGCCAGCAGCTTCGGGGGTCTCTCGTACCAAGAGACCCAGTACTTC
NA,NA,TRBV11-2,TRBJ1-1,CASSFPRQHTEAFF,TGTGCCAGCAGCTTCCCGCGGCAGCACACTGAAGCTTTCTTT
NA,NA,TRBV12-2,TRBJ1-2,CASRPLAGGSNYGYTF,TGTGCAAGTCGCCCGCTTGCGGGTGGCTCCAACTATGGCTACACCTTC
TRBD1,NA,TRBV19,TRBJ2-1,CATGGTGADEQFF,TGTGCCACAGGGGGGACAGGGGCCGATGAGCAGTTCTTC
NA,NA,TRBV20-1,TRBJ2-5,CSASGGGVKQETQYF,TGCAGTGCCAGTGGAGGCGGGGTGAAACAAGAGACCCAGTACTTC
NA,once,TRBV4-1,TRBJ1-2,CASRSPSGYGYTF,TGCGCCAGCAGGAGCCCCAGCGGCTATGGCTACACCTTC
TRBD1,NA,TRBV5-4,TRBJ2-7,CASSLQDRDYEQYF,TGTGCCAGCAGCTTACAAGACAGGGACTACGAGCAGTACTTC
NA,once,TRBV4-1,TRBJ2-5,CASSPPRRQGQETQYF,TGCGCCAGCAGCCCCCCTCGACGGCAGGGACAAGAGACCCAGTACTTC
NA,NA,TRBV6-5,TRBJ2-6,CASGSRGGANVLTF,TGTGCCAGCGGGTCGCGAGGTGGGGCCAACGTCCTGACTTTC
NA,NA,TRBV29-1,TRBJ1-1,CSAQDSEAFF,TGCAGCGCCCAGGACAGTGAAGCTTTCTTT
NA,NA,TRBV29-1,TRBJ1-2,CSVVPGGYTF,TGCAGCGTTGTGCCCGGGGGCTACACCTTC
NA,NA,TRBV7-2,TRBJ2-2,CASSLKPPGHVNTGELFF,TGTGCCAGCAGCTTAAAGCCTCCAGGGCATGTAAACACCGGGGAGCTGTTTTTT
TRBD1,NA,TRBV28,TRBJ2-1,CASSGTGSSYNEQFF,TGTGCCAGCAGTGGGACAGGTAGCTCCTACAATGAGCAGTTCTTC
NA,once,TRBV6-2/TRBV6-3,TRBJ1-2,CASSLTGNGYTF,TGTGCCAGCAGTCTCACAGGGAATGGCTACACCTTC
TRBD2,NA,TRBV4-2,TRBJ2-1,CASSFNVGLAGPGPFF,TGTGCCAGCAGCTTCAACGTGGGACTAGCGGGACCAGGACCGTTCTTC
TRBD2,NA,TRBV3-1/TRBV3-2,TRBJ2-5,CASSPAAGEGWETQYF,TGTGCCAGCAGCCCCGCAGCGGGAGAAGGATGGGAGACCCAGTACTTC
NA,once,TRBV10-1,TRBJ1-1,CASSAGMNTEAFF,TGCGCCAGCAGTGCGGGAATGAACACTGAAGCTTTCTTT
NA,NA,TRBV30,TRBJ1-5,CAWSVRDNQPQHF,TGTGCCTGGAGTGTACGAGACAATCAGCCCCAGCATTTT
NA,NA,TRBV27,TRBJ1-5,CASSLWADGHPRLPQHF,TGTGCCAGCAGTTTATGGGCCGACGGACATCCTCGTCTGCCCCAGCATTTT
TRBD1,NA,TRBV4-1,TRBJ1-2,CASSQRQGRDGYTF,TGCGCCAGCAGCCAACGACAGGGGAGGGATGGCTACACCTTC
TRBD1,NA,TRBV5-1,TRBJ2-4,CASRKSGTEKNIQYF,TGCGCCAGCAGGAAATCGGGGACAGAGAAAAACATTCAGTACTTC
NA,NA,TRBV6-2/TRBV6-3,TRBJ2-3,CASSYSRVGSDTQYF,TGTGCCAGCAGTTACAGCAGGGTCGGGTCAGATACGCAGTATTTT
NA,NA,TRBV11-2,TRBJ1-5,CASSPGELSNQPQHF,TGTGCCAGCAGCCCCGGGGAGTTGAGCAATCAGCCCCAGCATTTT
NA,few,TRBV27,TRBJ1-1,CASSLSRNTEAFF,TGTGCCAGCAGTTTGAGCCGGAACACTGAAGCTTTCTTT
NA,NA,TRBV28,TRBJ2-2,CASSRFRTNTGELFF,TGTGCCAGCAGTCGTTTCAGGACGAACACCGGGGAGCTGTTTTTT
NA,NA,TRBV27,TRBJ1-2,CASSPGRVYGYTF,TGTGCCAGCAGTCCAGGGAGGGTCTATGGCTACACCTTC
NA,NA,TRBV7-2,TRBJ1-6,CASGLPNSPLHF,TGTGCCAGCGGACTTCCGAATTCACCCCTCCACTTT
NA,NA,TRBV6-2/TRBV6-3,TRBJ2-4,CASSSRQKNIQYF,TGTGCCAGCAGTTCTCGACAGAAAAACATTCAGTACTTC
NA,NA,TRBV4-3,TRBJ1-1,CASSQDRLWGDTEAFF,TGCGCCAGCAGCCAAGATCGATTGTGGGGGGACACTGAAGCTTTCTTT
TRBD1,many,TRBV6-2/TRBV6-3,TRBJ1-2,CASSYPGQTNYGYTF,TGTGCCAGCAGTTACCCGGGACAGACAAATTATGGCTACACCTTC
NA,NA,TRBV9,TRBJ2-1,CASSVGPRHDEQFF,TGTGCCAGCAGCGTAGGTCCCCGACACGATGAGCAGTTCTTC
TRBD1,NA,TRBV6-2/TRBV6-3,TRBJ1-2,CASSYVGQGYGYTF,TGTGCCAGCAGTTACGTGGGACAGGGTTATGGCTACACCTTC
TRBD1,NA,TRBV6-5,TRBJ2-7,CASSYGGQASYEQYF,TGTGCCAGCAGTTACGGGGGACAGGCCTCCTACGAGCAGTACTTC
TRBD1,NA,TRBV27,TRBJ2-2,CASSYDRVNTGELFF,TGTGCCAGCAGTTATGACAGGGTAAACACCGGGGAGCTGTTTTTT
NA,NA,TRBV2,TRBJ1-1,CASSETPPNTEAFF,TGTGCCAGCAGTGAAACTCCCCCGAACACTGAAGCTTTCTTT
NA,NA,TRBV11-2,TRBJ1-5,CASSLVQKNQPQHF,TGTGCCAGCAGCTTAGTACAAAAGAATCAGCCCCAGCATTTT
TRBD1,NA,TRBV5-4,TRBJ1-3,CASSLGRGQGNTIYF,TGTGCCAGCAGCTTGGGCAGGGGGCAAGGAAACACCATATATTTT
NA,NA,TRBV29-1,TRBJ2-1,CSVRDNEQFF,TGCAGCGTTCGGGACAATGAGCAGTTCTTC